The clone carrying this T cell receptor beta chain has only one observation. What it recognizes is unknown. The source of the sample is a study of graft-versus-host responses after intestinal transplantation. Study-level background: All recipients were transplanted with multivisceral, liver-intestinal, or isolated intestinal grafts.

Germline CDR1 reads LNHDA; CDR2 reads SQIVND (reference sequence). The CDR3 is 14 amino acids. Losses at the gene ends were 7 bases for V and 3 bases for J; bases not matched to a gene: 5. Using immunoSEQ multiplex PCR, the repertoire was profiled, and TCRdb retains in-frame clones only, with some absent. The sample lists around 96,000 clones, around 90% occurring once. Whole-study results and caveats: Circulating GvH clone levels at their peak were associated with HvG declines (early post-transplant). Recipient marrow showed GvH clones, some seen first in ileum or blood. Patients with graft-donor T cell macrochimerism had high graft-versus-host to host-versus-graft clonal ratios in allografts.

Here the sequenced sample was unstimulated CD4+ T cells sorted from spleen or lymph node cells, taken before intestinal transplant. This chain links TRBV19 with TRBJ1-2; 10 bases line up with TRBD1. This TCR derives from a human donor who received an intestinal transplant. CDR3 bases: TGTGCCAGTAATCCGACAGGGGGCTACTATGGCTACACCTTC. This translates into CASNPTGGYYGYTF. The complete variable domain, with remaining parts taken from reference TRBV19 and TRBJ1-2, reads DGGITQSPKYLFRKEGQNVTLSCEQNLNHDAMYWYRQDPGQGLRLIYYSQIVNDFQKGDIAEGYSVSREKKESFPLTVTSAQKNPTAFYLCASNPTGGYYGYTFGSGTRLTVV.